The rows below give T cell receptor beta chains drawn from one sample of a study of blood T cells in healthy people across ages. One entry per CDR3 protein, called by TCRdb with MiXCR from the 5' RACE reads. The sample lists 1.4 million or so distinct CDR3 sequences; less than 45% were seen once. The sequencing sample was made of blood. These receptors all come from a woman younger than 30 in good health. CDR3s include the opening cysteine and the closing phenylalanine or tryptophan. Fields, in order: V gene, J gene, CDR3 protein.

v_call: TRBV7-2
j_call: TRBJ2-7
cdr3_aa: CASSLSTGSGYEQYF

v_call: TRBV13
j_call: TRBJ2-1
cdr3_aa: CASSLGMAGGLYNEQFF

v_call: TRBV19
j_call: TRBJ1-1
cdr3_aa: CASSGYYSSTEAFF

v_call: TRBV12-3/TRBV12-4
j_call: TRBJ2-1
cdr3_aa: CASRNREPYNEQFF

v_call: TRBV10-3
j_call: TRBJ1-2
cdr3_aa: CATNRAGSPYGYTF

v_call: TRBV29-1
j_call: TRBJ1-2
cdr3_aa: CSVETPGYGYTF

v_call: TRBV7-9
j_call: TRBJ2-3
cdr3_aa: CASSFLPDTQYF

v_call: TRBV14
j_call: TRBJ2-7
cdr3_aa: CASSQVGGFFEQYF

v_call: TRBV4-1
j_call: TRBJ1-6
cdr3_aa: CASSQVAIKASGSPLHF

v_call: TRBV12-3/TRBV12-4
j_call: TRBJ2-7
cdr3_aa: CASSPGTGSDEQYF

v_call: TRBV10-2
j_call: TRBJ2-3
cdr3_aa: CASIDTDTQYF

v_call: TRBV12-3/TRBV12-4
j_call: TRBJ1-5
cdr3_aa: CASSTWDSNQPQHF

v_call: TRBV25-1
j_call: TRBJ2-3
cdr3_aa: CASSAGTDSITDTQYF

v_call: TRBV27
j_call: TRBJ1-4
cdr3_aa: CASRDRGATNEKLFF

v_call: TRBV6-5
j_call: TRBJ2-7
cdr3_aa: CASSLGPGGYEQYF

v_call: TRBV14
j_call: TRBJ2-5
cdr3_aa: CASSQDYGWQETQYF

v_call: TRBV10-3
j_call: TRBJ2-1
cdr3_aa: CAISGAGHSEQFF

v_call: TRBV15
j_call: TRBJ1-2
cdr3_aa: CATSARGYGYTF

v_call: TRBV29-1
j_call: TRBJ2-1
cdr3_aa: CSVAGWTRLTLYNEQFF

v_call: TRBV29-1
j_call: TRBJ2-5
cdr3_aa: CSVDFAPGQYF

v_call: TRBV20-1
j_call: TRBJ1-5
cdr3_aa: CSARLGSNQPQHF

v_call: TRBV12-3/TRBV12-4
j_call: TRBJ1-2
cdr3_aa: CASSFLQANYGYTF

v_call: TRBV11-2
j_call: TRBJ2-7
cdr3_aa: CASSEQTSGNEQYF

v_call: TRBV5-5
j_call: TRBJ1-2
cdr3_aa: CASSLGTRNYGYTF

v_call: TRBV12-3/TRBV12-4
j_call: TRBJ2-1
cdr3_aa: CASSWRSGSVEFF

v_call: TRBV20-1
j_call: TRBJ1-1
cdr3_aa: CSAPNRAPGTEAFF

v_call: TRBV12-3/TRBV12-4
j_call: TRBJ1-4
cdr3_aa: CASTPDRGRNEKLFF

v_call: TRBV9
j_call: TRBJ2-3
cdr3_aa: CASSEDSAFTDTQYF

v_call: TRBV28
j_call: TRBJ2-4
cdr3_aa: CASSHGTGGTKNIQYF

v_call: TRBV20-1
j_call: TRBJ2-3
cdr3_aa: CSADGLAGLKSTDTQYF

v_call: TRBV5-6
j_call: TRBJ2-7
cdr3_aa: CASSTTGTTLEYF

v_call: TRBV11-2
j_call: TRBJ2-2
cdr3_aa: CASSLSTGGTGELFF

v_call: TRBV5-1
j_call: TRBJ2-2
cdr3_aa: CASSPSGGFTGELFF

v_call: TRBV24-1
j_call: TRBJ2-2
cdr3_aa: CATSDWGANTGELFF

v_call: TRBV24-1
j_call: TRBJ2-1
cdr3_aa: CATSDLLTEMQFF

v_call: TRBV6-5
j_call: TRBJ1-2
cdr3_aa: CASSYEGAGNYGYTF

v_call: TRBV10-3
j_call: TRBJ1-1
cdr3_aa: CAISELATRTFF

v_call: TRBV7-7
j_call: TRBJ2-1
cdr3_aa: CASSFASGSDNEQFF

v_call: TRBV24-1
j_call: TRBJ2-5
cdr3_aa: CATSVSPSSYNEQYF

v_call: TRBV7-9
j_call: TRBJ2-7
cdr3_aa: CASSLGWGPDEQYF

v_call: TRBV4-3
j_call: TRBJ1-6
cdr3_aa: CASSQDSDFNSPLHF

v_call: TRBV7-2
j_call: TRBJ1-1
cdr3_aa: CASSSTGGLTEAFF

v_call: TRBV7-9
j_call: TRBJ1-6
cdr3_aa: CASSPASGTANSPLHF

v_call: TRBV7-9
j_call: TRBJ2-3
cdr3_aa: CASSLLPGQGTDTQYF

v_call: TRBV2
j_call: TRBJ2-2
cdr3_aa: CASRNQGARTGELFF

v_call: TRBV29-1
j_call: TRBJ2-7
cdr3_aa: CSVVGQGNYEQYF

v_call: TRBV4-1
j_call: TRBJ1-2
cdr3_aa: CASSQDEGGGYGYTF

v_call: TRBV21-1
j_call: TRBJ2-7
cdr3_aa: CASSSDGGTPFYEQYF

v_call: TRBV9
j_call: -
cdr3_aa: CASSGRLAGQSSYNEQYF

v_call: TRBV29-1
j_call: TRBJ2-1
cdr3_aa: CSVGGGEQFF

v_call: TRBV20-1
j_call: -
cdr3_aa: CSARRDPYEQYF

v_call: TRBV4-3
j_call: -
cdr3_aa: CASSRAPGHFYEQYF

v_call: TRBV29-1
j_call: TRBJ2-5
cdr3_aa: CSVSWTSPGETQYF

v_call: TRBV13
j_call: TRBJ2-1
cdr3_aa: CASSLRDYVYNEQFF